Listed below are T cell receptor beta chains from one sample, sequenced in a study of regulatory T cells in long-lasting Graves disease. TCRdb independently ran MiXCR on the multiplex PCR reads; one entry per CDR3 protein. The table has about 370,000 distinct CDR3 sequences, less than 20% seen once. Sequencing was performed on peripheral blood mononuclear cells (PBMCs), taken at new diagnosis, from a patient treated with antithyroid drugs. The source of these receptors is a female donor with Graves disease. CDR3s include the opening cysteine and the closing phenylalanine or tryptophan. Fields, in order: V gene, J gene, CDR3 protein.

v_call: TRBV10-3; j_call: TRBJ2-3; cdr3_aa: CAISDTSADTQYF
v_call: TRBV28; j_call: TRBJ1-1; cdr3_aa: CASSFTGANTEAFF
v_call: TRBV6-5; j_call: TRBJ2-1; cdr3_aa: CASSYTGVDEQFF
v_call: TRBV27; j_call: TRBJ2-1; cdr3_aa: CASSPTSWGSGNNEQFF
v_call: TRBV12-3/TRBV12-4; j_call: TRBJ1-1; cdr3_aa: CASRGMNTEAFF
v_call: TRBV27; j_call: TRBJ2-7; cdr3_aa: CASSLEGVASYEQYF
v_call: TRBV6-5; j_call: TRBJ2-5; cdr3_aa: CASSYGASAQETQYF
v_call: TRBV28; j_call: TRBJ2-1; cdr3_aa: CASSPDMTGYNEQFF
v_call: TRBV5-1; j_call: TRBJ2-7; cdr3_aa: CASSFGAGFYEQYF
v_call: TRBV6-1; j_call: TRBJ2-7; cdr3_aa: CASSVLQGAYEQYF
v_call: TRBV28; j_call: TRBJ2-5; cdr3_aa: CASSSGLAGTETRYF
v_call: TRBV11-2; j_call: TRBJ2-1; cdr3_aa: CASSLAGRGEQFF
v_call: TRBV19; j_call: TRBJ1-1; cdr3_aa: CASRPDRLNTEAFF
v_call: TRBV28; j_call: TRBJ2-1; cdr3_aa: CASSLQNEQFF
v_call: TRBV6-2/TRBV6-3; j_call: TRBJ2-7; cdr3_aa: CASRAGFYEQYF
v_call: TRBV27; j_call: TRBJ1-2; cdr3_aa: CASGPRTVVGYGYTF
v_call: TRBV20-1; j_call: TRBJ2-7; cdr3_aa: CSANPQIRPYEQYF
v_call: TRBV18; j_call: TRBJ1-1; cdr3_aa: CASSPGEWAFF
v_call: TRBV10-2; j_call: TRBJ2-3; cdr3_aa: CASSEVRQGIEPDTQYF
v_call: TRBV18; j_call: TRBJ1-1; cdr3_aa: CASSPPGVYGTEAFF
v_call: TRBV6-2/TRBV6-3; j_call: TRBJ2-1; cdr3_aa: CASSYSILAGGPGNEQFF
v_call: TRBV4-1; j_call: TRBJ2-3; cdr3_aa: CASSLAGSGPDTQYF
v_call: TRBV12-3/TRBV12-4; j_call: TRBJ2-2; cdr3_aa: CASSLISTGELFF
v_call: TRBV5-5; j_call: TRBJ1-6; cdr3_aa: CASRIQLRGNNSPLHF
v_call: TRBV2; j_call: TRBJ1-1; cdr3_aa: CANLWGLNTEAFF
v_call: TRBV5-6; j_call: TRBJ2-5; cdr3_aa: CASSLTGTGSETQYF
v_call: TRBV28; j_call: TRBJ2-1; cdr3_aa: CASSPAGGLNNEQFF
v_call: TRBV24-1; j_call: TRBJ2-5; cdr3_aa: CATSDWDTETQYF